These 28 T cell receptor beta chains originate from one sample sequenced in a study of tumor-infiltrating lymphocytes in primary liver carcinoma. For each extraction, RNA and DNA were obtained together from around 20-30 mg of unsorted bulk tissue. A constant-region primer served to make TCR beta cDNA from roughly 500 ng total RNA. Libraries covering TCR beta were generated through three nested multiplex PCR rounds (using a slightly modified ARM-PCR). Each of the first two PCR rounds ran approximately 10 cycles with TRBV1-TRBV30 forward and C-beta reverse primers. From the multiplex PCR reads, TCRdb called clonotypes with MiXCR, one entry per CDR3 protein. The data contain tens of thousands of distinct CDR3 sequences, around 78% of them singletons. The sample comprised liver tumor tissue from sampling region 5. The subset here: tumor region T5, tumor centre. The receptor source for this set is a man aged 35 to 55 with primary liver carcinoma and hepatitis B virus infection.

The chain employs TRBV6-6 and TRBJ2-2; TRBD2 agrees at 7 bases. The V gene's germline CDR1 is MNHNY and CDR2 SVGAGI (reference sequence). V shed 2 bases, J shed 1 base, and the junction held 10 bases outside the gene matches. This CDR3 spans 18 amino acids. CDR3 protein: CASSYPISGLVNTGELFF. In nucleotides, the CDR3 is TGTGCCAGCAGTTACCCGATTTCTGGACTAGTGAACACCGGGGAGCTGTTTTTT.

As for this clonotype: Since no conserved phenylalanine or tryptophan closes the CDR3, a read error is the likely cause. V is TRBV29-1 and J is TRBJ1-1; 7 nucleotides agree with TRBD1. CDR3 size: 12 residues. CDR1 and CDR2 from the germline V gene are SQVTM and ANQGSEA. CDR3 sequence (DNA): TGCAACGTCGAGACAGGGAGCATTGAAGCTTTCTCA. As protein: CNVETGSIEAFS.

Comments on this clonotype: An end of the junction differs from the germline gene, which may be a read error. Here the CDR3 reads CASSQEAYTSTNEKLFF. In DNA form, the CDR3 reads TGTGCCAGCAGCCAAGAGGCTTACACATCAACTAATGAAAAACTGTTCTTT. The chain uses TRBV4-2 and TRBJ1-4; no definite D call. The CDR3 consists of 17 residues. Germline V CDR1 and CDR2: LGHNA, YNFKEQ.

This clonotype was seen a single time. The junction differs from germline at one of its ends, possibly a read error. V gene TRBV6-2 or TRBV6-3 combines with J gene TRBJ2-7; 7 nucleotides line up with TRBD1. The CDR3 runs to 15 residues. Germline V gene data show CDR1 as MNHEY and CDR2 as SVGEGT. The CDR3 DNA reads TGTGTCAGCTGTTACCATCTAGACAGGGCTTACGAGCAGTACTTC. Translating gives CVSCYHLDRAYEQYF.

This clonotype was recorded many times. A much more abundant neighbour one base away suggests this may be a read error. The rearrangement uses TRBV10-2 and TRBJ2-7; the D gene is possibly TRBD1 (5 bases). V shed 11 bases and J shed 3 bases, with 23 bases lying between them. The CDR3 has 15 amino acids. Germline V gene sequence: CDR1 WSHSY, CDR2 SAAADI. The CDR3 loop is CAGNPGQGAIYEQYF. In DNA form, the CDR3 reads TGCGCCGGCAACCCTGGACAAGGGGCGATCTACGAGCAGTACTTC.

The sample holds many counts of this clonotype. Given a much more abundant clone one base away, this may be a read error. This rearrangement joins TRBV6-5 to TRBJ1-4, with D unresolved. This CDR3 has 14 residues. The germline V gene encodes CDR1 MNHEY and CDR2 SVGAGI. The CDR3 nucleotides are TGTGCCAGCAGCAAACACGGACCTAATGGAAAACTGTTTTTT. Residues: CASSKHGPNGKLFF.

The V and J genes are TRBV11-2 and TRBJ2-1, with D perhaps matching TRBD2 (6 bases). The CDR3 contains 16 residues. Germline lookup yields CDR1 SGHAT and CDR2 FQNNGV. V was shortened by 5 bases and J by 4 bases, with 18 bases between the two germline ends. The CDR3, as DNA: TGTGCCAGCAGCGATAGCGTAGCGGCACATTACAATGAGCAGTTCTTC. Its protein is CASSDSVAAHYNEQFF.

This clonotype was recorded many times. Germline is not matched at one junction end, which may reflect a read error. The chain has TRBV10-3 and TRBJ1-4, with 9 bases identical to TRBD1. CDR1 and CDR2 (germline): ENHRY, SYGVKD. The length of the CDR3 is 15 residues. CDR3 region: CAISGDRAPNEKLLF. For the CDR3, the DNA is TGTGCCATCAGTGGGGACAGGGCCCCTAATGAAAAACTGCTTTTT.

Worth noting for this clonotype: This clone may be a read error of a much larger clone one base away. The chain joins TRBV20-1 to TRBJ2-7; 11 nucleotides match TRBD2. The ends lost 4 bases at V and 5 bases at J; junction bases unmatched: 7. The germline gives CDR1 DFQATT, CDR2 SNEGSKA (reference sequence). The CDR3 loop spans 14 amino acids. DNA for the CDR3: TGCAGTGCTAAAGTAGCGGGAGGGAACCACGAGCAGTACTTC. Translated: CSAKVAGGNHEQYF.

The chain recombines TRBV7-9 with TRBJ2-7; TRBD2 matches 13 bases. V lost 11 bases and J lost 2; bases outside the gene matches: 18. The CDR3 is 18 residues long. Germline V gene sequence: CDR1 SEHNR, CDR2 FQNEAQ (reference sequence). CDR3 amino acids: CAVSGGTSGNQRPYEQYF. CDR3 DNA: TGTGCCGTCAGCGGCGGGACTAGCGGGAACCAGCGTCCCTACGAGCAGTACTTC.

The chain uses TRBV11-2 and TRBJ2-1; the match to TRBD2 covers 7 bases. Germline assignment: CDR1 SGHAT and CDR2 FQNNGV. The CDR3 loop spans 16 amino acids. V lost 2 bases and J lost 7; bases outside the gene matches: 11. The CDR3, as DNA: TGTGCCAGCAGCTTAATGAAACTAGCGCACTATAATGAGCAGTTCTTC. Its translation is CASSLMKLAHYNEQFF. The entire variable domain, with the rest obtained from reference TRBV11-2 and TRBJ2-1, is as follows: EAGVAQSPRYKIIEKRQSVAFWCNPISGHATLYWYQQILGQGPKLLIQFQNNGVVDDSQLPKDRFSAERLKGVDSTLKIQPAKLEDSAVYLCASSLMKLAHYNEQFFGPGTRLTVL.

In the case of this clonotype: A junction boundary mismatches the germline segment, possibly from a read error. This chain uses TRBV6-2 or TRBV6-3 with TRBJ2-6, with 7 bases aligning to TRBD1. CDR3 length equals 16 residues. Germline V gene sequence: CDR1 MNHEY, CDR2 SVGEGT. CDR3 protein: CVSSLGQSTGANVLTF. Written as DNA, the CDR3 is TGTGTCAGCAGCCTGGGACAGAGTACCGGGGCCAACGTCCTGACTTTC.

The chain recombines TRBV7-2 with TRBJ2-4; 10 bases are shared with TRBD1. The germline V gene encodes CDR1 SGHTA and CDR2 FQGNSA. The CDR3 loop spans 15 amino acids. V lost 4 bases to trimming and J lost 8 bases; unmatched junction nucleotides: 8. In DNA form, the CDR3 reads TGTGCCAGCAGCTACCGGACAGGGGGGCAGGACATTCAGTACTTC. Encoded protein: CASSYRTGGQDIQYF.

For this clonotype: The junction shows a germline mismatch at one end, possibly a read error. This rearrangement joins TRBV11-2 to TRBJ2-3; no clear D gene. Germline CDR1 SGHAT, CDR2 FQNNGV. This CDR3 has 12 amino acids. CDR3 loop: CASSANADTQYF. The CDR3 DNA follows: TGTGCCAGCAGCGCCAACGCAGATACACAGTATTTT. Complete variable domain (other parts from reference TRBV11-2 and TRBJ2-3): EAGVAQSPRYKIIEKRQSVAFWCNPISGHATLYWYQQILGQGPKLLIQFQNNGVVDDSQLPKDRFSAERLKGVDSTLKIQPAKLEDSAVYLCASSANADTQYFGPGTRLTVL.

Remarks on this clonotype: The junction departs from the called germline gene at one end, perhaps through a read error. The chain couples TRBV20-1 to TRBJ2-1; D is possibly TRBD1 (5 bases). The CDR3 spans 15 residues. Germline CDR1 is DFQATT and CDR2 is SNEGSKA (reference sequence). This CDR3 reads CSAHDQGESNNEKFF. CDR3 coding DNA: TGCAGTGCTCATGATCAGGGTGAATCAAACAATGAGAAGTTCTTC.

About this clonotype: A much larger clone is a single base away; this may be a read error. The chain recombines TRBV25-1 with TRBJ2-3; D may be TRBD1 or TRBD2 (5 bases each). Germline CDR1 MGHDK, CDR2 SYGVNS. Trimming shortened V by 5 bases and J by 2 bases, and 11 bases separated the two germline ends. This CDR3 is 14 amino acids long. The CDR3 sequence: CASSLGGATDTQYF. DNA for the CDR3: TGTGCCAGCAGTCTTGGGGGAGCCACAGATACGCAGTATTTT.

A remark on this clonotype: At one of its ends the junction is not consistent with the germline gene, which may arise from a read error. The chain joins TRBV4-1 to TRBJ2-7; 7 nucleotides align to TRBD2. The CDR3 spans 16 residues. CDR1 is MGHRA, CDR2 YSYEKL, per germline. DNA for the CDR3: TGCGCCAGCAGCCAAGAGTGGCGGGAGATATGGTACGAACAGTACTTC. Protein: CASSQEWREIWYEQYF.

Remarks on this clonotype: A read error may account for a junction end that differs from germline. This chain connects TRBV4-1 to TRBJ2-1; D ambiguous. Germline V gene lookup returns CDR1 MGHRA and CDR2 YSYEKL. This CDR3 region has 15 residues. The CDR3 coding sequence is TGCGTCAGCTGCCCGCTCGGTAATAACAACAATGAGCAGTTCTTC. Amino acids: CVSCPLGNNNNEQFF.

J is TRBJ2-3 and V is TRBV12-3 or TRBV12-4; 14 bases agree with TRBD2. V dropped 7 bases and J dropped 11; count of bases not matched to a gene: 14. This CDR3 comprises 16 residues. CDR3 bases: TGTGCCAGCACTCCACAAGGGACTAGCGGGAGCGTCGGGCAGTATTTT. This gives the protein CASTPQGTSGSVGQYF.

The chain is built from TRBV30 and TRBJ1-2, with D tentatively TRBD1 (6 bases). This CDR3 is built from 13 residues. Germline values: CDR1 GTSNPN, CDR2 SVGIG (reference sequence). The CDR3 bases are TGTGGTTGGAGTATCGATGGGGGCGGTGGTTACACCTTC. Its protein product is CGWSIDGGGGYTF.

As regards this clonotype: This likely comes from a read error, as the CDR3 has no conserved phenylalanine or tryptophan at its end. The chain joins TRBV12-3 or TRBV12-4 to TRBJ2-3; possible D gene TRBD2, 6 bases. The CDR3 runs to 16 residues. V was shortened by 3 bases and J by 2 bases, with 15 bases between the two germline ends. The CDR3 region is CASSFKAGTLTDTQYS. CDR3 nucleotides: TGTGCCAGCAGTTTCAAGGCGGGGACCCTCACAGATACGCAGTATTCT.

Regarding this clonotype: A junction boundary mismatches the germline segment, possibly from a read error. V and J are TRBV11-2 and TRBJ2-1; D might be TRBD2 (6 bases). Germline CDR1 and CDR2: SGHAT and FQNNGV. The CDR3 covers 15 residues. The CDR3 region is CASNPQQEGLGEHFF. The CDR3 nucleotides are TGTGCCAGCAACCCCCAGCAGGAGGGATTGGGTGAGCACTTCTTC.

Concerning this clonotype: The junction and the germline gene differ at one end; a read error may be behind it. The chain uses TRBV6-5 and TRBJ2-1; D gene ambiguous. The CDR3 spans 12 residues. Germline-derived CDR1 and CDR2 are MNHEY and SVGAGI. Written as DNA, the CDR3 is TGTGCCAGCAGAGGGAATTACAATGAGCAGATCTTC. This translates into CASRGNYNEQIF.

About this clonotype: This CDR3 is missing its conserved last phenylalanine or tryptophan, likely due to a read error. The chain is built from TRBV11-1 and TRBJ2-1; 9 bases fit TRBD1. The CDR3 extends over 15 amino acids. Per germline, CDR1 SGHAT and CDR2 FQDESV (reference sequence). The CDR3 loop is CASSPLGQGSNEQFS. Written as DNA, the CDR3 is TGTGCCAGCAGCCCCCTCGGACAGGGGAGCAATGAACAGTTCTCC.

A word on this clonotype: One end of the junction varies from germline; a read error may be responsible. V is TRBV12-3 or TRBV12-4 and J is TRBJ2-4, with a weak D call TRBD1 (5 bases). CDR3 length: 18 amino acids. Here the CDR3 reads CASSLWGGADIVKNIQYF. The CDR3, as DNA: TGTGCCAGCAGTTTATGGGGTGGGGCGGACATAGTCAAAAACATCCAGTACTTT.

By frequency in the sample, this clonotype is medium-sized (0.01 to 0.1%). This chain uses TRBV6-5 with TRBJ2-1, with 9 bases that match TRBD1. The germline V gene encodes CDR1 MNHEY and CDR2 SVGAGI. The CDR3 spans 16 residues. V was clipped by 0 bases and J by 7 bases; unmatched bases: 7. CDR3 amino acids: CASSYSTGGPINEQFF. As DNA, the CDR3 is TGTGCCAGCAGTTACTCGACAGGGGGTCCGATAAATGAGCAGTTCTTC.

The chain uses TRBV4-2 and TRBJ2-7; 14 positions match TRBD2. In germline, CDR1 is LGHNA, CDR2 YNFKEQ. The J segment lost 9 bases and the V segment lost 9 bases, leaving 22 bases of the junction unmatched. The CDR3 loop spans 18 amino acids. The chain's CDR3 is CASSGKPRLAGGPHGQYF. CDR3 in DNA: TGTGCCAGTAGTGGAAAACCGAGACTAGCGGGAGGGCCACACGGGCAGTACTTC.

This clonotype has just one count. The chain employs TRBV4-1 and TRBJ1-1; D unclear. CDR1 and CDR2 (germline): MGHRA, YSYEKL. The CDR3 runs 12 residues. V lost 6 bases, J lost 9 bases, and 14 bases lay in between. CDR3 DNA: TGCGCCAGCAGAGGGCTGTGGACTAAAGCTTTCTTT. Its translation is CASRGLWTKAFF.